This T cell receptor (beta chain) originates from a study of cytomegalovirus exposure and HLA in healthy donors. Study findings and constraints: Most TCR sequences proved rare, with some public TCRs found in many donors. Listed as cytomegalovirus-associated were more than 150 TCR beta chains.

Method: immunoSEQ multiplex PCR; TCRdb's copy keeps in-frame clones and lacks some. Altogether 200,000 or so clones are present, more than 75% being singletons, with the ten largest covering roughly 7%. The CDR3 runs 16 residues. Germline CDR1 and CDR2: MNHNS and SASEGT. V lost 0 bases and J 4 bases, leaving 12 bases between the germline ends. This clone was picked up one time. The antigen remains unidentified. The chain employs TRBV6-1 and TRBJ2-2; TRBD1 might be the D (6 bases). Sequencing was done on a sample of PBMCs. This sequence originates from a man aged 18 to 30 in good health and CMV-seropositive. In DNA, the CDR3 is TGTGCCAGCAGTGAAGCGTGGGGCAGGGGCACCGGGGAGCTGTTTTTT. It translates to CASSEAWGRGTGELFF.